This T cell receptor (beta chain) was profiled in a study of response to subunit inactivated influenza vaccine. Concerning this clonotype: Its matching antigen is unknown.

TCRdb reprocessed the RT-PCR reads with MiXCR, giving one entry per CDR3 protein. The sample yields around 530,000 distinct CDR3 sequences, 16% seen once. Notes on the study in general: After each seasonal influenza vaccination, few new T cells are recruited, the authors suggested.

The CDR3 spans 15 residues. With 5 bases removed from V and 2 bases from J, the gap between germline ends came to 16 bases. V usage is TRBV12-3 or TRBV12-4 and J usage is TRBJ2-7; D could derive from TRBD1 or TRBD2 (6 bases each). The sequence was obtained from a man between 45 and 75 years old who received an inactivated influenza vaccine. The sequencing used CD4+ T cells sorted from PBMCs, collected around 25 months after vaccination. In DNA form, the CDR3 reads TGTGCCAGCAGTCCCTCCCCGGGGGCCCCCTACGAGCAGTACTTC. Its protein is CASSPSPGAPYEQYF.